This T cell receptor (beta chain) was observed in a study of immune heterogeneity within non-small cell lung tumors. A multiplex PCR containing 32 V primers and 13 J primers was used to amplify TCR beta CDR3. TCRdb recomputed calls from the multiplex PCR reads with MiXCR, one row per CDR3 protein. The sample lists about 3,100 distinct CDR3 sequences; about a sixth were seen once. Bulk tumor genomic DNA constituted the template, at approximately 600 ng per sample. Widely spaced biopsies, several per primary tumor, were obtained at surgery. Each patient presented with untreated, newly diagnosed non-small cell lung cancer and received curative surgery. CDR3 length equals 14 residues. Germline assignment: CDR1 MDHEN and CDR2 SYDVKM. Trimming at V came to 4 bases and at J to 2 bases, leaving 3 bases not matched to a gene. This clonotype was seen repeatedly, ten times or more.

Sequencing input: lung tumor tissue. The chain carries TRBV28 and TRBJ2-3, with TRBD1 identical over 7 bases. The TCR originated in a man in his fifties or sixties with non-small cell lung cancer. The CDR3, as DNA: TGTGCCAGCAGTTGGGACAGAAACACAGATACGCAGTATTTT. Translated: CASSWDRNTDTQYF.